The 21 T cell receptor beta chains in this list originate from one sample, sequenced in a study of blood T cell repertoires in COVID-19. Here immunoSEQ multiplex PCR was the method, and the copy in TCRdb shows in-frame clones only, minus some. The sample has 180,000 or so clones, about nine tenths seen once. Sequenced: peripheral blood. These receptors were collected from a man aged 18 to 30 with active or convalescent COVID-19.

This rearrangement joins TRBV4-1 to TRBJ2-3; possible D gene TRBD2, 6 bases. The CDR3 loop spans 13 amino acids. Germline lookup yields CDR1 MGHRA and CDR2 YSYEKL. V lost 4 bases and J lost 6, with 11 bases in between. Written as DNA, the CDR3 is TGCGCCAGCAGCCCGGGGGAAGGTGATACGCAGTATTTT. This encodes CASSPGEGDTQYF.

The chain has TRBV7-9 and TRBJ1-3, with D possibly being TRBD1 (6 bases). V was shortened by 5 bases and J by 4 bases, with 12 bases between the two germline ends. Germline V gene sequence: CDR1 SEHNR, CDR2 FQNEAQ (reference sequence). The CDR3 sequence is 14 residues long. The chain's CDR3 is CASSIQGMGNTIYF. CDR3 nucleotides: TGTGCCAGCAGCATACAGGGAATGGGAAACACCATATATTTT.

The chain links TRBV5-1 to TRBJ2-2, with TRBD1 as a possible D gene (6 bases). V lost 6 bases to trimming and J lost 2 bases, with 14 bases between them. The V gene's germline CDR1 is SGHRS and CDR2 YFSETQ. The CDR3 totals 15 residues. The CDR3 DNA reads TGCGCCAGCACGCCGGACAGCCCTAACACCGGGGAGCTGTTTTTT. This translates into CASTPDSPNTGELFF.

DNA for the CDR3: TGTGCCAGCAGTGCGCGACCCACAGGGCCTGTATACGAGCAGTACTTC. This translates into CASSARPTGPVYEQYF. The chain links TRBV6-1 to TRBJ2-7, with D perhaps matching TRBD1 (6 bases). From germline, CDR1 is MNHNS and CDR2 SASEGT. V lost 4 bases to trimming and J lost 4 bases, with 20 bases between them. The length of the CDR3 is 16 residues.

The chain joins TRBV11-2 to TRBJ2-7; no clear D. Germline CDR1 is SGHAT and CDR2 is FQNNGV. This CDR3 comprises 12 residues. The V end lost 5 bases, the J end lost 2 bases, and 7 bases lay between the germline ends. The DNA of the CDR3 is TGTGCCAGCAGCCCTACTACCTACGAGCAGTACTTC. It translates to CASSPTTYEQYF.

CDR3 sequence reads: CASSQHNGLAGRKDTQYF. CDR3 bases: TGCGCCAGCAGCCAACATAATGGACTAGCGGGAAGAAAAGATACGCAGTATTTT. The V call is TRBV4-1, the J call TRBJ2-3; 12 bases match TRBD2. CDR1 MGHRA and CDR2 YSYEKL come from the germline V gene. V shed 2 bases, J shed 5 bases, and the junction held 11 bases outside the gene matches. CDR3 length equals 18 residues.

The chain joins TRBV5-4 to TRBJ1-1, with 8 bases fitting TRBD1. Germline CDR1 reads SGHNT; CDR2 reads YYREEE (reference sequence). Germline trimming cut 2 bases from V and 4 bases from J; bases unmatched to any gene: 7. The CDR3 length is 15 residues. CDR3 sequence reads: CASSFGQGARTEAFF. The CDR3 region has the DNA TGTGCCAGCAGCTTCGGGCAGGGGGCGCGCACTGAAGCTTTCTTT.

The chain couples TRBV29-1 to TRBJ2-2; a weak D match, TRBD1 (5 bases). Between the trimmed V and J ends, which lost 6 bases and 3 bases, there was a span of 14 bases. Germline V lookup: CDR1 SQVTM, CDR2 ANQGSEA. This CDR3 region has 14 residues. In DNA, the CDR3 is TGCAGCGTCCAGACAGCCCCTGACACCGGGGAGCTGTTTTTT. Its protein is CSVQTAPDTGELFF.

This clone was observed a single time. The J gene is TRBJ2-3, the V gene TRBV4-1; D possibly corresponds to TRBD2 (6 bases). Germline assignment: CDR1 MGHRA and CDR2 YSYEKL. CDR3 length equals 16 residues. V was shortened by 1 base and J by 2 bases, with 13 bases between the two germline ends. The CDR3 nucleotides read TGCGCCAGCAGCCAAGTACTAGCCTTATTCACAGATACGCAGTATTTT. Its translation is CASSQVLALFTDTQYF.

The V and J genes are TRBV9 and TRBJ1-2; TRBD1 matches at 10 bases. Germline-derived CDR1 and CDR2 are SGDLS and YYNGEE. V was clipped by 0 bases and J by 6 bases; unmatched bases: 2. This CDR3 contains 14 residues. The CDR3 here is CASSVGQGANGYTF. In nucleotides, the CDR3 is TGTGCCAGCAGCGTAGGACAGGGGGCCAATGGCTACACCTTC.

The chain combines TRBV5-5 with TRBJ2-1, with D maybe TRBD1 (6 bases). The germline gives CDR1 SGHKS, CDR2 YYEKEE (reference sequence). Deletions cut 0 bases from V and 4 bases from J, with 20 bases between. The CDR3 is made up of 18 amino acids. The CDR3 nucleotides are TGTGCCAGCAGCTTGGCAGGGGTTGGGGATCTACTATACAATGAGCAGTTCTTC. This translates into CASSLAGVGDLLYNEQFF. The full variable domain, in which reference TRBV5-5 and TRBJ2-1 provide the parts outside the CDR3, is DAGVTQSPTHLIKTRGQQVTLRCSPISGHKSVSWYQQVLGQGPQFIFQYYEKEERGRGNFPDRFSARQFPNYSSELNVNALLLGDSALYLCASSLAGVGDLLYNEQFFGPGTRLTVL.

The gene calls are TRBV16 and TRBJ1-2; tentative D call: TRBD1 (5 bases). CDR3 length: 13 residues. The germline gives CDR1 KGHSY, CDR2 FQNENV. Trimming stripped 5 bases from V and 7 bases from J, with 14 bases between. For the CDR3, the DNA is TGTGCCAGCAGCTCACAGGAGTGGGGTGGCTACACCTTC. Its protein product is CASSSQEWGGYTF.

The chain recombines TRBV15 with TRBJ1-2; TRBD1 aligns across 7 bases. The CDR3 has 16 amino acids. Germline CDR1 is LNHNV and CDR2 is YYDKDF (reference sequence). The V gene end was trimmed by 5 bases and the J gene end by 2 bases; junction bases not matched to a gene: 11. The CDR3 loop is CATSVNRGPGNYGYTF. CDR3 nucleotide sequence: TGTGCCACCAGCGTCAACAGGGGCCCAGGAAACTATGGCTACACCTTC.

Remarks on this clone: The germline gene is not matched at one end of the junction; a read error may be the cause. As DNA, the CDR3 is TGTGCTAGCAGCTTGGACAGTTACCACTTCAATGAGCAGTTCTTC. Its translation is CASSLDSYHFNEQFF. The gene calls are TRBV11-3 and TRBJ2-1, with D possibly TRBD1 on 6 matching bases. CDR1 and CDR2 from the germline V gene are SGHNT and YENEEA. CDR3 length: 15 amino acids.

J is TRBJ1-2 and V is TRBV6-5; TRBD1 agrees at 8 bases. Germline V CDR1 and CDR2: MNHEY, SVGAGI. This CDR3 contains 15 residues. With 5 bases clipped from V and 4 bases from J, the junction kept 9 bases outside the gene matches. Here the CDR3 DNA reads TGTGCCAGCAGTCCCCAGGGGGCGGATAGCTATGGCTACACCTTC. Translating it yields CASSPQGADSYGYTF.

This clone was picked up one time. The rearrangement links TRBV6-4 to TRBJ1-5; possible D gene TRBD1, 5 bases. The CDR3 has 14 amino acids. Trimming left V 0 bases short and J 11 bases short, with 14 bases between. Per germline, CDR1 MRHNA and CDR2 SNTAGT. CDR3 amino acids: CASSDSKGFIAQHF. The CDR3 coding sequence is TGTGCCAGCAGTGACTCGAAGGGGTTCATAGCCCAGCATTTT.

This clone was recorded only once. The chain links TRBV6-1 to TRBJ1-1; D is possibly TRBD1 (6 bases). CDR1 is MNHNS, CDR2 SASEGT, per germline. This CDR3 has 14 residues. V lost 0 bases and J 5 bases, leaving 10 bases between the germline ends. In nucleotides, the CDR3 is TGTGCCAGCAGTGAAGCAGGGGGAAGGACTGAAGCTTTCTTT. Amino acid sequence: CASSEAGGRTEAFF.

The rearrangement links TRBV5-6 to TRBJ1-1; D may be TRBD1 (5 bases). Trimming shortened V by 3 bases and J by 1 base, and 10 bases separated the two germline ends. CDR1 is SGHDT and CDR2 is YYEEEE in the germline V gene. The length of the CDR3 is 14 residues. The CDR3 protein is CASSSTGENTEAFF. The CDR3 coding sequence is TGTGCCAGCAGCTCAACAGGAGAGAACACTGAAGCTTTCTTT.

This chain joins TRBV6-1 and TRBJ1-2; the D gene is possibly TRBD1 (6 bases). The CDR3 spans 15 residues. V was cut by 1 base and J by 4 bases, with 13 bases left in between. Germline CDR1 and CDR2: MNHNS and SASEGT. The CDR3, as DNA: TGTGCCAGCAGTGAAGGGGACAACCAGCTCTATGGCTACACCTTC. It is translated as CASSEGDNQLYGYTF.

The chain recombines TRBV19 with TRBJ1-3; D gene unclear. Per the germline V gene, CDR1 is LNHDA and CDR2 is SQIVND (reference sequence). Trimming removed 7 bases at V and 0 bases at J, with 7 bases between. The CDR3 runs to 13 residues. CDR3: CASNPNSGNTIYF. The CDR3 coding sequence is TGTGCCAGTAATCCCAACTCTGGAAACACCATATATTTT.

CDR3 DNA: TGCGCCAGCAGCCAAGATCTCGGACAGGGAAAAAACATTCAGTACTTC. The encoded protein is CASSQDLGQGKNIQYF. The chain links TRBV4-3 to TRBJ2-4, with 8 bases that match TRBD1. CDR1 is LGHNA and CDR2 is YSLEER in the germline V gene. Trimming took 0 bases from V and 4 from J; bases not matched to a gene: 5. This CDR3 has 16 amino acids.